One sample yielded the 29 T cell receptor beta chains listed below, sequenced in a study of cytotoxic CD8 clonotypes in ibrutinib-treated CLL. TCRdb's table, derived via immunoSEQ multiplex PCR, lists solely in-frame clones and lacks some. The profile shows approximately 84,000 clones, around 75% of them singletons. The material sequenced was PBMCs, taken after 12 months of ibrutinib treatment. All receptors derive from a human donor with chronic lymphocytic leukemia.

The count of this clone is one. For the CDR3, the DNA is TGTGCCAGCTCCCAGGGCGGGGAGCTGTTTTTT. This gives the protein CASSQGGELFF. The V call is TRBV18, the J call TRBJ2-2; possibly TRBD1 for D (5 bases). Trimming took 6 bases from V and 7 from J, leaving 6 bases between them. The CDR3 covers 11 residues. Germline V gene lookup returns CDR1 KGHSH and CDR2 LQKENI.

The chain carries TRBV9 and TRBJ2-1; D not certain. Per the germline V gene, CDR1 is SGDLS and CDR2 is YYNGEE. V dropped 4 bases and J dropped 2 bases, with 13 bases sitting between them. The CDR3 sequence is 15 residues long. This chain's CDR3 is CASSLSGEPYNEQFF. The CDR3 coding sequence is TGTGCCAGCAGCTTGAGTGGGGAACCCTACAATGAGCAGTTCTTC.

At least ten counts were recorded for this clone. The chain employs TRBV5-1 and TRBJ2-7, with 8 bases identical to TRBD1. The germline V gene has CDR1 SGHRS and CDR2 YFSETQ. The CDR3 runs 21 residues. Trimming cost V 4 bases and J 5 bases; bases outside gene matches: 29. CDR3 bases: TGCGCCAGCAGCCCCGGACAGGGAAGCCTACTAAGGGACCCCGCGGGCCACGAGCAGTACTTC. Its translation is CASSPGQGSLLRDPAGHEQYF.

The rearrangement joins TRBV5-1 to TRBJ1-4; D is ambiguous. The V end was cut by 3 bases, the J end by 8 bases, with 23 bases between. The CDR3 covers 17 residues. Germline values: CDR1 SGHRS, CDR2 YFSETQ. DNA of the CDR3: TGCGCCAGCAGCTCCACCCCGGAGAGTACTGCGTGGGAAAAACTGTTTTTT. Its translation: CASSSTPESTAWEKLFF.

The CDR3 sequence: CASRAPGGTEAFF. The CDR3 bases are TGTGCCAGCCGGGCCCCCGGGGGCACTGAAGCTTTCTTT. The chain combines TRBV6-1 with TRBJ1-1, with D possibly matching TRBD1 (5 bases). The CDR3 runs to 13 residues. The V gene's germline CDR1 is MNHNS and CDR2 SASEGT. The ends were cut back, 8 bases at V and 4 bases at J, with 14 bases in the middle.

Only one count was recorded for this clone. The chain links TRBV6-5 to TRBJ1-5; D not certain. CDR1 is MNHEY and CDR2 is SVGAGI in the germline V gene. This CDR3 contains 15 residues. Trimming took 0 bases from V and 4 from J, leaving 10 bases between them. The DNA for the CDR3 is TGTGCCAGCAGTTACTCGAGCGGGGAGAATCAGCCCCAGCATTTT. Its protein is CASSYSSGENQPQHF.

J is TRBJ2-7 and V is TRBV4-2; 8 bases align to TRBD2. The germline V gene has CDR1 LGHNA and CDR2 YNFKEQ. The length of the CDR3 is 15 residues. Trimming removed 1 base from V and 1 base from J; junction bases left unmatched: 3. Here the CDR3 reads CASSQGGTRSYEQYF. CDR3 nucleotides: TGTGCCAGCAGCCAAGGGGGGACTAGATCCTACGAGCAGTACTTC.

The chain links TRBV15 to TRBJ1-5; 7 nucleotides match TRBD1. Trimming took 3 bases from V and 6 from J; bases not matched to a gene: 5. The CDR3 runs to 14 residues. Germline-derived CDR1 and CDR2 are LNHNV and YYDKDF (reference sequence). The CDR3 DNA follows: TGTGCCACCAGCAGGGACCCAGGGGGTCAGCCCCAGCATTTT. It encodes CATSRDPGGQPQHF.

This chain uses TRBV4-3 with TRBJ2-2; perhaps TRBD1 as D (5 bases). This CDR3 has 16 amino acids. The germline V and J ends were trimmed by 0 bases and 2 bases, with 10 bases remaining between them. CDR1 and CDR2 from the germline V gene are LGHNA and YSLEER. The CDR3, as DNA: TGCGCCAGCAGCCAAGACCGACAGACCAACACCGGGGAGCTGTTTTTT. Its protein is CASSQDRQTNTGELFF.

The chain uses TRBV4-1 and TRBJ1-1; D gene uncertain. Germline V gives CDR1 MGHRA, CDR2 YSYEKL. The V end lost 0 bases, the J end lost 0 bases, and 2 bases lay between the germline ends. This CDR3 spans 13 amino acids. CDR3 region: CASSQELNTEAFF. DNA of the CDR3: TGCGCCAGCAGCCAAGAATTGAACACTGAAGCTTTCTTT.

V is TRBV4-2 and J is TRBJ2-1; 8 nucleotides match TRBD1. CDR1 is LGHNA, CDR2 YNFKEQ, per germline. V shed 4 bases, J shed 6 bases, and the junction held 11 bases outside the gene matches. This CDR3 is 16 amino acids long. The CDR3 region has the DNA TGTGCCAGCAGCCGCACCGGACAGGGCCCACGCAATGAGCAGTTCTTC. Translation gives CASSRTGQGPRNEQFF.

The CDR3 sequence is CASSLRQGGTIYF. CDR3 nucleotide sequence: TGTGCCAGCAGCTTAAGGCAGGGCGGCACCATATATTTT. The rearrangement joins TRBV11-2 to TRBJ1-3, with D possibly TRBD1 on 5 matching bases. The CDR3 has 13 amino acids. V shed 2 bases and J shed 9 bases, with 11 bases lying between them. The germline gives CDR1 SGHAT, CDR2 FQNNGV. The variable domain in full, with the rest retrieved from reference TRBV11-2 and TRBJ1-3, is EAGVAQSPRYKIIEKRQSVAFWCNPISGHATLYWYQQILGQGPKLLIQFQNNGVVDDSQLPKDRFSAERLKGVDSTLKIQPAKLEDSAVYLCASSLRQGGTIYFGEGSWLTVV.

The gene calls are TRBV9 and TRBJ2-7; 8 positions agree with TRBD2. CDR1 SGDLS and CDR2 YYNGEE come from the germline V gene. With V trimmed by 2 bases and J by 3 bases, 4 bases remained unmatched. The length of the CDR3 is 14 residues. The CDR3 coding sequence is TGTGCCAGCAGCGTTCTGGCGGGAGGCTACGAGCAGTACTTC. It translates to CASSVLAGGYEQYF.

The chain has TRBV5-6 and TRBJ1-6; no clear D. The V gene lost 1 base and the J gene lost 5 bases, with 13 bases spanning the gap. The CDR3 covers 16 residues. Germline V gene lookup returns CDR1 SGHDT and CDR2 YYEEEE. The CDR3 reads CASSLLGQPDNSPLHF. The CDR3 DNA follows: TGTGCCAGCAGCTTGTTAGGGCAGCCGGATAATTCACCCCTCCACTTT.

About this clone itself: The sample holds other DNA sequences that translate to the same CDR3. The chain carries TRBV5-1 and TRBJ2-7, with D possibly being TRBD1 or TRBD2 (6 bases each). Per germline, CDR1 SGHRS and CDR2 YFSETQ. Trimming took off 4 bases at V and 2 bases at J, with 13 bases between the two ends. This CDR3 contains 14 residues. In nucleotides, the CDR3 is TGCGCCAGCAGCAGGGGGGCGGACACCTACGAGCAGTACTTC. It is translated as CASSRGADTYEQYF. Drawing the rest from reference TRBV5-1 and TRBJ2-7, the complete variable domain is KAGVTQTPRYLIKTRGQQVTLSCSPISGHRSVSWYQQTPGQGLQFLFEYFSETQRNKGNFPGRFSGRQFSNSRSEMNVSTLELGDSALYLCASSRGADTYEQYFGPGTRLTVT.

This clone was recorded only once. This CDR3 is CASSARREFEQYF. Written as DNA, the CDR3 is TGTGCCAGCAGCGCGAGAAGGGAGTTCGAGCAGTACTTC. The V gene is TRBV7-2, the J gene TRBJ2-7; D is possibly TRBD2 (5 bases). Germline CDR1 is SGHTA and CDR2 is FQGNSA. The V end lost 5 bases, the J end lost 6 bases, and 14 bases lay between the germline ends. The CDR3 covers 13 residues.

The chain employs TRBV7-2 and TRBJ2-7; 9 bases map to TRBD2. V dropped 7 bases and J dropped 5; count of bases not matched to a gene: 6. The CDR3 totals 13 residues. Germline V gene sequence: CDR1 SGHTA, CDR2 FQGNSA. In DNA, the CDR3 is TGTGCCAGCACCCGCGGGAGGGCCCACGAGCAGTACTTC. Its translation is CASTRGRAHEQYF.

The gene calls are TRBV6-5 and TRBJ2-1, with TRBD2 matching over 8 bases. Germline V lookup: CDR1 MNHEY, CDR2 SVGAGI. Germline trimming cut 6 bases from V and 5 bases from J; bases unmatched to any gene: 6. CDR3 size: 14 residues. CDR3 residues: CASSRTSPDNEQFF. CDR3 DNA: TGTGCCAGCAGCCGGACTAGCCCGGACAATGAGCAGTTCTTC.

A single count supports this clone. This chain uses TRBV7-2 with TRBJ2-3, with D perhaps TRBD1 or TRBD2 (7 bases each). Trimming cost V 5 bases and J 6 bases, with 12 bases left between them. The CDR3 has 13 amino acids. From germline, CDR1 is SGHTA and CDR2 FQGNSA. Here the CDR3 DNA reads TGTGCCAGCAGCCCCCAGGGGGGGGATACGCAGTATTTT. This translates into CASSPQGGDTQYF.

The chain couples TRBV9 to TRBJ2-5, with D possibly matching TRBD2 (6 bases). Trimming pared 3 bases from V and 4 bases from J, leaving 10 bases between. The CDR3 consists of 13 residues. Germline CDR1 reads SGDLS; CDR2 reads YYNGEE. Written as DNA, the CDR3 is TGTGCCAGCAGCGCCGGGGGAGGAGAGACCCAGTACTTC. Its translation is CASSAGGGETQYF.

The chain couples TRBV28 to TRBJ1-5; D gene uncertain. Trimming removed 5 bases from V and 3 bases from J, with 5 bases in between. This CDR3 region has 12 residues. CDR1 and CDR2 from the germline V gene are MDHEN and SYDVKM. CDR3 amino acids: CASSDNNQPQHF. CDR3 sequence (DNA): TGTGCCAGCAGTGACAACAATCAGCCCCAGCATTTT.

This clone came up once. The genes are TRBV7-2 and TRBJ2-2; D gene uncertain. V gave up 5 bases and J gave up 4 bases, with 8 bases separating them. CDR3 length: 13 amino acids. Germline-derived CDR1 and CDR2 are SGHTA and FQGNSA. The CDR3 bases are TGTGCCAGCAGCCCGCCGGGCACCGGGGAGCTGTTTTTT. Translated, it gives CASSPPGTGELFF.

J is TRBJ2-3 and V is TRBV5-1, with 9 positions matching TRBD1. Germline V gene lookup returns CDR1 SGHRS and CDR2 YFSETQ. There are 14 residues in the CDR3. V lost 4 bases to trimming and J lost 3 bases; unmatched junction nucleotides: 3. The CDR3 DNA reads as TGCGCCAGCAGCACAGGACAGGGGACAGATACGCAGTATTTT. Protein sequence: CASSTGQGTDTQYF.

A few counts support this clone. The V and J genes are TRBV19 and TRBJ1-5, with TRBD1 matching 8 bases. The V gene end was trimmed by 10 bases and the J gene end by 9 bases; junction bases not matched to a gene: 8. Germline CDR1 LNHDA, CDR2 SQIVND (reference sequence). This CDR3 has 12 amino acids. CDR3 sequence (DNA): TGTGCCACGGGACAGGCCTTGGCGCCCCAGCATTTT. Residues: CATGQALAPQHF.

This clone was seen more than once but under ten times. This chain uses TRBV19 with TRBJ1-5, with D uncertain. The CDR3 extends over 13 amino acids. CDR1 and CDR2 (germline): LNHDA, SQIVND (reference sequence). V was trimmed by 5 bases and J by 5 bases, leaving 10 bases between them. CDR3 bases: TGTGCCAGTAGTCCACAACGGGATCAGCCCCAGCATTTT. Its protein is CASSPQRDQPQHF.

A few counts support this clone. The chain links TRBV19 to TRBJ1-5; 7 bases align to TRBD1. J gave up 5 bases and V 5 bases, and 6 bases lay outside the gene matches. The CDR3 is made up of 14 amino acids. Looked up from germline, CDR1 is LNHDA and CDR2 is SQIVND (reference sequence). CDR3: CASSSRQGDQPQHF. The CDR3 bases are TGTGCCAGTAGTTCCCGACAGGGAGATCAGCCCCAGCATTTT.

The chain couples TRBV6-5 to TRBJ1-4; D not certain. The V gene lost 0 bases and the J gene lost 8 bases, with 7 bases spanning the gap. Germline assignment: CDR1 MNHEY and CDR2 SVGAGI. The CDR3 has 13 amino acids. The CDR3 nucleotides are TGTGCCAGCAGTTACTCGAGAGGGGAAAAACTGTTTTTT. As protein: CASSYSRGEKLFF.

The rearrangement uses TRBV5-6 and TRBJ2-7; a weak D match, TRBD2 (5 bases). Deletions cut 3 bases from V and 6 bases from J, with 10 bases between. CDR1 and CDR2 from the germline V gene are SGHDT and YYEEEE. The CDR3 has 12 residues. The CDR3 loop reads CASSSGRGEQYF. CDR3 DNA: TGTGCCAGCAGCTCCGGACGGGGCGAGCAGTACTTC.

V gene TRBV11-2 combines with J gene TRBJ2-3; no clear D gene. V lost 3 bases and J 2 bases, leaving 12 bases between the germline ends. The CDR3 runs 15 residues. Looked up from germline, CDR1 is SGHAT and CDR2 is FQNNGV. The CDR3 bases are TGTGCCAGCAGCTTTCGGGCAGCCCCCACAGATACGCAGTATTTT. Translated: CASSFRAAPTDTQYF.